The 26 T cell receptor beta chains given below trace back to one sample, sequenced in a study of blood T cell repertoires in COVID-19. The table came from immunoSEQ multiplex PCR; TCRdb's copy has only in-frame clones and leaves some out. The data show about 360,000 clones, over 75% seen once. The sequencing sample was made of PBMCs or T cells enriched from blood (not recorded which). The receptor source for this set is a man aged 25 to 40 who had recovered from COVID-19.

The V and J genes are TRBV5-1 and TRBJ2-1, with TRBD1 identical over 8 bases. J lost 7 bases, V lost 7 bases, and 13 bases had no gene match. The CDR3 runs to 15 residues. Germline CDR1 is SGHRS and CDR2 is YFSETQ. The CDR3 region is CASCDDRGSGNEQFF. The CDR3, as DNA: TGCGCCAGCTGCGACGACAGGGGCTCAGGTAATGAGCAGTTCTTC. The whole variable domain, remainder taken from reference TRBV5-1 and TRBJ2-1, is KAGVTQTPRYLIKTRGQQVTLSCSPISGHRSVSWYQQTPGQGLQFLFEYFSETQRNKGNFPGRFSGRQFSNSRSEMNVSTLELGDSALYLCASCDDRGSGNEQFFGPGTRLTVL.

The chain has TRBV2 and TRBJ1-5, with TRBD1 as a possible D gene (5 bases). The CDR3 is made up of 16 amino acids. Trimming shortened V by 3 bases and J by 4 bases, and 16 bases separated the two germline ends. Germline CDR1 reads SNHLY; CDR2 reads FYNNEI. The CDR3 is CASSEYGGEGNQPQHF. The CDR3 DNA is TGTGCCAGCAGTGAGTACGGGGGTGAGGGAAATCAGCCCCAGCATTTT.

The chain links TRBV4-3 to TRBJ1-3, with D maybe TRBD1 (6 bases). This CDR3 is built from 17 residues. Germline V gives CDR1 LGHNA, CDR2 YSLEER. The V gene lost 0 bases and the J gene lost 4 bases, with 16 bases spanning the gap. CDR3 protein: CASSQERFGRGGNTIYF. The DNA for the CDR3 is TGCGCCAGCAGCCAAGAGAGGTTCGGCAGGGGAGGAAACACCATATATTTT.

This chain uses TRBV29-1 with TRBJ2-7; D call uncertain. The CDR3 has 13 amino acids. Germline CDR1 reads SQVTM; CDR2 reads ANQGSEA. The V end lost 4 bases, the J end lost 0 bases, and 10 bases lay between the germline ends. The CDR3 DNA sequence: TGCAGCGTTGTGCTACCGAGCTCCTACGAGCAGTACTTC. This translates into CSVVLPSSYEQYF.

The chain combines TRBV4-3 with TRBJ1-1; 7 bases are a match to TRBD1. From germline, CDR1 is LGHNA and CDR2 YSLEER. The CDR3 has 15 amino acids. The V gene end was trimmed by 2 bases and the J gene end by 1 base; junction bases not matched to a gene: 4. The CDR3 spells CASSQPGQPNTEAFF. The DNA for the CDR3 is TGCGCCAGCAGCCAACCGGGACAGCCGAACACTGAAGCTTTCTTT.

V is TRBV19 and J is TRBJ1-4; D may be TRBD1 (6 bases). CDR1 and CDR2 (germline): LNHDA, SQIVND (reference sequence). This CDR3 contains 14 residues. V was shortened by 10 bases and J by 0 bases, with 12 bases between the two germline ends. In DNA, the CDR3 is TGTGCCACTACGGACAGACCAACTAATGAAAAACTGTTTTTT. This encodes CATTDRPTNEKLFF.

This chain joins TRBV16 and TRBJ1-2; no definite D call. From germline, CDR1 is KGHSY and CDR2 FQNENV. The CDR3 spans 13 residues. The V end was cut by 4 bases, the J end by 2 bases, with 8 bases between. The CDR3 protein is CASSPSQNYGYTF. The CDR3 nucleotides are TGTGCCAGCAGCCCCTCCCAGAACTATGGCTACACCTTC. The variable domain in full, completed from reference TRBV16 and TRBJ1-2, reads GEEVAQTPKHLVRGEGQKAKLYCAPIKGHSYVFWYQQVLKNEFKFLISFQNENVFDETGMPKERFSAKCLPNSPCSLEIQATKLEDSAVYFCASSPSQNYGYTFGSGTRLTVV.

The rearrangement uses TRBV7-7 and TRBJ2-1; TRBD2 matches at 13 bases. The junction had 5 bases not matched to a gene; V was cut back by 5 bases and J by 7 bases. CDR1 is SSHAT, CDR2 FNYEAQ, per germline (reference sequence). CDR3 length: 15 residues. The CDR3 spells CASSPGLAGWNEQFF. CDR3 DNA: TGTGCCAGCAGCCCGGGACTAGCGGGGTGGAATGAGCAGTTCTTC.

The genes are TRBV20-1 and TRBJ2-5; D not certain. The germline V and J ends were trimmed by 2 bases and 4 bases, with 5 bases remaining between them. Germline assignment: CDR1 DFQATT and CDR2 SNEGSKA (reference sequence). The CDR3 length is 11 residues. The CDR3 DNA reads TGCAGTGCTAGATTAGTAGAGACCCAGTACTTC. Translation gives CSARLVETQYF.

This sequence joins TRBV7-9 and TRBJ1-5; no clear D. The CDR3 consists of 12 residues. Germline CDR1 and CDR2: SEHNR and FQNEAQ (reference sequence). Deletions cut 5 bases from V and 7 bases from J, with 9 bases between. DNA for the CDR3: TGTGCCAGCAGCGCGGGTCGACAGCCCCAGCATTTT. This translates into CASSAGRQPQHF.

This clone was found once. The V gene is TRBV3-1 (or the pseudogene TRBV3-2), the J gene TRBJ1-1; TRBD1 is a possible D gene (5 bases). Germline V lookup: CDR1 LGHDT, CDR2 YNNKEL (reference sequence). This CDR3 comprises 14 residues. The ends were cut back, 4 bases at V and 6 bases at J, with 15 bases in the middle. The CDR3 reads CASSLGALTAEAFF. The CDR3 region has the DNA TGTGCCAGCAGCCTAGGGGCCCTGACGGCTGAAGCTTTCTTT.

The CDR3 is CASSFTSGGYYEQYF. The CDR3, as DNA: TGTGCCAGCAGTTTTACTAGCGGGGGTTACTACGAGCAGTACTTC. This chain joins TRBV7-9 and TRBJ2-7, with 11 nucleotides matching TRBD2. V dropped 6 bases and J dropped 3; count of bases not matched to a gene: 7. This CDR3 comprises 15 residues. CDR1 and CDR2 (germline): SEHNR, FQNEAQ (reference sequence).

CDR3 residues: CATGLATEAFF. The CDR3, as DNA: TGTGCCACTGGACTTGCCACTGAAGCTTTCTTT. The chain employs TRBV2 and TRBJ1-1; D unclear. The V end lost 10 bases, the J end lost 4 bases, and 10 bases lay between the germline ends. Looked up from germline, CDR1 is SNHLY and CDR2 is FYNNEI. The CDR3 runs to 11 residues.

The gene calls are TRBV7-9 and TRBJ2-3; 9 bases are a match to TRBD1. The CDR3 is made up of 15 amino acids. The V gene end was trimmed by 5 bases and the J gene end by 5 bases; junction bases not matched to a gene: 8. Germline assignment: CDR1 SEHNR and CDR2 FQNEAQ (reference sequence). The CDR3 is CASSPWTGAGDTQYF. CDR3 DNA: TGTGCCAGCAGCCCATGGACAGGGGCGGGAGATACGCAGTATTTT. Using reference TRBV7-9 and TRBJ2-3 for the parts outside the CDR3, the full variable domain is DTGVSQNPRHKITKRGQNVTFRCDPISEHNRLYWYRQTLGQGPEFLTYFQNEAQLEKSRLLSDRFSAERPKGSFSTLEIQRTEQGDSAMYLCASSPWTGAGDTQYFGPGTRLTVL.

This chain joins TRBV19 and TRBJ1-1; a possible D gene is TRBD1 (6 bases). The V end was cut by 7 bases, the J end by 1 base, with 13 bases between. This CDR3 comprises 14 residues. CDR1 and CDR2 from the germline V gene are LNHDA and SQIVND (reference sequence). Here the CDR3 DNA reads TGTGCCAGTACCAAAGGGGGACCGAACACTGAAGCTTTCTTT. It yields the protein CASTKGGPNTEAFF.

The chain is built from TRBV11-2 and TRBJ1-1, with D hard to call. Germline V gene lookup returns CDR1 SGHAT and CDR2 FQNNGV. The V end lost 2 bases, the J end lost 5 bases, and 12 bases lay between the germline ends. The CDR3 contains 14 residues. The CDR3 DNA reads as TGTGCCAGCAGCTTATTCCGTTTCGGTACTGAAGCTTTCTTT. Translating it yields CASSLFRFGTEAFF.

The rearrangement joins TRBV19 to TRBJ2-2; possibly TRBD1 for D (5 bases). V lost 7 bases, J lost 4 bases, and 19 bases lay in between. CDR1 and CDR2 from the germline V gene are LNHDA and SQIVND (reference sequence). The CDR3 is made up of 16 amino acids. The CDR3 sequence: CASKGSDRRATGELFF. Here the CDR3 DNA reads TGTGCCAGTAAGGGGTCAGACCGCAGAGCCACCGGGGAGCTGTTTTTT.

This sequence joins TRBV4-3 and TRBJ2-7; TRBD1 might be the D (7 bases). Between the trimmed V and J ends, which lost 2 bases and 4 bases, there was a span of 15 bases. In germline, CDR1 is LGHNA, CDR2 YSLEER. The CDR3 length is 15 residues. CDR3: CASSQSQGEAYEQYF. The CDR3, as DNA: TGCGCCAGCAGCCAATCCCAGGGGGAGGCTTACGAGCAGTACTTC.

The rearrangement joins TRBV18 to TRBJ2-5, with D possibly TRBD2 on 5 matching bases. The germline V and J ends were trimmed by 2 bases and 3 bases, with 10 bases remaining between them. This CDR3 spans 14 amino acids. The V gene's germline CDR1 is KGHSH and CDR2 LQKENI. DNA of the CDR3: TGTGCCAGCTCACCAACCGGGGAGAAAGAGACCCAGTACTTC. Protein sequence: CASSPTGEKETQYF.

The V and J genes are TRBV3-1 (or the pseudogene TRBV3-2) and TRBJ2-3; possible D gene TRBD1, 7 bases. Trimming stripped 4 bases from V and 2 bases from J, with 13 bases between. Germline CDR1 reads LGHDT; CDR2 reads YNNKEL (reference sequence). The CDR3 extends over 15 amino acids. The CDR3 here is CASSLSGGITDTQYF. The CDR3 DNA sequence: TGTGCCAGCAGCCTTTCAGGGGGGATCACAGATACGCAGTATTTT.

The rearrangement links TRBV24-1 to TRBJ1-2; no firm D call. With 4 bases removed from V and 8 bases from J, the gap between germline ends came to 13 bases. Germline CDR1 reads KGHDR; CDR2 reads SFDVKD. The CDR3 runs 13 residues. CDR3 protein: CATSDRTGLGYTF. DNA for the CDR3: TGTGCCACCAGTGACCGGACGGGGTTAGGCTACACCTTC.

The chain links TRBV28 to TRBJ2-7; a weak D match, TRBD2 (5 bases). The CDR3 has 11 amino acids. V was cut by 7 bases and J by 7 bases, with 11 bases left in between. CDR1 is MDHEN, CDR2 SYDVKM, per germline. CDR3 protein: CASTGLGEQYF. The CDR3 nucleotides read TGTGCCAGCACGGGGTTGGGGGAGCAGTACTTC.

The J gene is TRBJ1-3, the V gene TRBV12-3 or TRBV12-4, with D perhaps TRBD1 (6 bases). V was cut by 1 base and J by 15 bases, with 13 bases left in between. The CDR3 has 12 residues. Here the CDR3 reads CASSLGRQARYF. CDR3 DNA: TGTGCCAGCAGTTTAGGTCGACAGGCTAGATATTTT.

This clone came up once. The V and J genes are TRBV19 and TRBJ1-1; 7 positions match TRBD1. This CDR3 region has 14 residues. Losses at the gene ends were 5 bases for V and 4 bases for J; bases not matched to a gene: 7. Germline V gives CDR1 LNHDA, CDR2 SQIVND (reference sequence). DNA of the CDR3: TGTGCCAGTAGTCCTGACAGGGCCTTCACTGAAGCTTTCTTT. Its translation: CASSPDRAFTEAFF.

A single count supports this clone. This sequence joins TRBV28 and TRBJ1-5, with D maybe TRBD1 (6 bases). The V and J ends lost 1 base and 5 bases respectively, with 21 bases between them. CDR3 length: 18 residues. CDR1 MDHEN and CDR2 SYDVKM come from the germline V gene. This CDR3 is CASSLSRPGTYEDQPQHF. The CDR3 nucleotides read TGTGCCAGCAGTTTATCGCGTCCGGGGACATATGAGGATCAGCCCCAGCATTTT.

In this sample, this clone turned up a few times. Here the CDR3 DNA reads TGTGCCAGCAGCGCGGGTCACGGGTATGGCTACACCTTC. As protein: CASSAGHGYGYTF. The chain carries TRBV11-2 and TRBJ1-2; D unresolved. Germline CDR1 and CDR2: SGHAT and FQNNGV. The CDR3 totals 13 residues. V was shortened by 5 bases and J by 5 bases, with 12 bases between the two germline ends.